This is a list of T cell receptor beta chains from one sample in a study of CD8 T cells in Susac syndrome. Each CDR3 protein gets one entry after TCRdb re-called the immunoSEQ multiplex PCR reads with MiXCR. This table holds a few hundred thousand distinct CDR3 sequences, 70% to 90% found once. The sequencing sample was made of CD8+ T cells from PBMCs. These receptors were obtained from a human donor with multiple sclerosis. The conserved cysteine and the conserved F or W are not part of the CDR3 here. Each record gives: CDR3 protein, V gene, J gene.

ASKDRGGSGNTIY	TRBV27	TRBJ1-3
ASSQGPVSQETQY	TRBV4-1	TRBJ2-5
ASSIPRTNTEAF	TRBV19	TRBJ1-1
ASRGAWNEQF	TRBV27	TRBJ2-1
ASSFQLARSGEQY	TRBV5-4	TRBJ2-7
ASSLGEGVSYNEQF	TRBV28	TRBJ2-1
ASSHVGQANYGYT	TRBV7-9	TRBJ1-2
ASSLQGRSSYEQY	TRBV28	TRBJ2-7
ASSLPSRPSGENTGELF	TRBV7-9	TRBJ2-2
ATSLSKHYGYT	TRBV15	TRBJ1-2
ASLGLMNTEAF	TRBV27	TRBJ1-1